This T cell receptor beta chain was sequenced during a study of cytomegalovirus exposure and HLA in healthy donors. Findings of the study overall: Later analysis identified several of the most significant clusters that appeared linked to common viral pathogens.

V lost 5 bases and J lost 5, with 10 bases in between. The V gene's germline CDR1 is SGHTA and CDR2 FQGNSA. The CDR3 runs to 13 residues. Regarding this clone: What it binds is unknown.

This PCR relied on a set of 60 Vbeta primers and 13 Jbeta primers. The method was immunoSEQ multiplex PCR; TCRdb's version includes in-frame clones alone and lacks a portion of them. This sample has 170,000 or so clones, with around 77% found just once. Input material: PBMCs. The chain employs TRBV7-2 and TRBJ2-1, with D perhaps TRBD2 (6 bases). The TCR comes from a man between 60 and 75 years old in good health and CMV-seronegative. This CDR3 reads CASSQQRDNEQFF. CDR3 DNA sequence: TGTGCCAGCAGCCAACAGCGGGACAATGAGCAGTTCTTC.